This T cell receptor beta chain was captured in a study of shared clonotypes between healthy human individuals. Donation came from healthy HIV-negative adults that had no recent acute infections or vaccinations. Both subsets, CD45RA+ naive and CD45RA-negative memory, were split from the CD4+ cells. The V end lost 0 bases, the J end lost 5 bases, and 10 bases lay between the germline ends. CDR3 length: 14 residues. CDR1 and CDR2 (germline): KGHSH, LQKENI. In replicate PCRs of sorted subsets, about 200 ng DNA, approximately 30,000 T cell genomes, was used. Clones were read by immunoSEQ multiplex PCR, and TCRdb kept only the in-frame ones, dropping some. The table has 1,400,000 or so clones, 98% seen once. Of note for this clone: Its antigen is not identified.

Study-wide findings and caveats: Naive subsets usually exceeded memory subsets in estimated richness.

Input material: naive CD4+ T cells sorted from blood. This sample's subset: CD45RA+ positively selected. The receptor's source is a man aged 30 to 39 in good health. The chain recombines TRBV18 with TRBJ2-5; no clear D gene. The CDR3 DNA reads as TGTGCCAGCTCACCACCGGCCACCCGGGAGACCCAGTACTTC. This gives the protein CASSPPATRETQYF.